This T cell receptor (beta chain) was identified during a study of cytomegalovirus exposure and HLA in healthy donors. Whole-study findings and limits: Reportedly, fewer N-insertions than the roughly 700-donor mean appeared in an Asian-associated ancestry cluster in a later analysis. It was reported that TCR beta sequences correctly inferred the HLA-A and HLA-B alleles for most subjects.

PCR was performed using 60 Vbeta and 13 Jbeta primers. Per the authors' pipeline: It was a later analysis that counted around 85 million unique TCR beta chains, of which approximately 9.9 million were shared. The assay was immunoSEQ multiplex PCR, and TCRdb's table has in-frame clones only and misses some. Clone size and V and J calls were adopted from that table, with D and trimming inferred from the DNA. The table lists 120,000 to 150,000 clones, 80% of them singletons, with around 1.3% in the top ten. As concerns this clone: What it binds is not known.

The V end lost 6 bases, the J end lost 1 base, and 9 bases lay between the germline ends. The CDR3 runs to 13 residues. Germline loops: CDR1 MNHEY, CDR2 SVGAGI. The sequence was obtained from a female donor in good health and CMV-seronegative. The chain uses TRBV6-5 and TRBJ2-5; D gene ambiguous. Sequencing was done on a sample of PBMCs. The CDR3 DNA reads TGTGCCAGCAGCAAGGAGACCCAAGAGACCCAGTACTTC. It codes for CASSKETQETQYF.